The rows below give T cell receptor beta chains drawn from one sample of a study of post-analysis software for immune sequencing data. MiXCR, run by TCRdb on the PCR reads, gives a single entry per CDR3 protein. In the table there are roughly 800,000 distinct CDR3 sequences, 25% to 30% of which are singletons. The sample comprised blood. The receptor source for this set is a girl under 18 with multiple sclerosis. Each CDR3 is given with its conserved first and last residue. The D gene is left open where the match is weak. Only some rows state a clone size, as once, few, many or a class for expanded clones.

V gene	D gene	clone size	J gene	CDR3 DNA	CDR3 protein
TRBV20-1	.	few	TRBJ2-1	TGCAGCGCCCCCTGGGGTAATGAGCAGTTCTTC	CSAPWGNEQFF
TRBV20-1	TRBD1	.	TRBJ2-1	TGCAGTGCCGGGACAGGGAGCTCCTACAATGAGCAGTTCTTC	CSAGTGSSYNEQFF
TRBV14	TRBD2	few	TRBJ2-1	TGTGCCAGCAGCCAACTAGGGGCGACTAGCGTCGGTGAGCAGTTCTTC	CASSQLGATSVGEQFF
TRBV7-2	.	.	TRBJ1-1	TGTGCCAGCAGCTTAGTCCCAGGGAACACTGAAGCTTTCTTT	CASSLVPGNTEAFF
TRBV29-1	.	.	TRBJ1-1	TGCAGCGTTAGCCCCGGAGGGAACACTGAAGCTTTCTTT	CSVSPGGNTEAFF
TRBV6-5	.	.	TRBJ1-1	TGTGCCAGCAGTTACGACCGGAAAAAAGCTTTCTTT	CASSYDRKKAFF
TRBV20-1	.	.	TRBJ1-2	TGCAGTGCTAGAGATGGTGCAGTATCTAACTATGGCTACACCTTC	CSARDGAVSNYGYTF
TRBV5-1	.	few	TRBJ2-1	TGCGCCAGCAGCTTGCGTTGGGACCCCTACAATGAGCAGTTCTTC	CASSLRWDPYNEQFF
TRBV18	.	.	TRBJ2-5	TGTGCCAGCTCACCAGCCTCCAGGGCCTCTGAGACCCAGTACTTC	CASSPASRASETQYF
TRBV29-1	TRBD1	few	TRBJ1-1	TGCAGCGTCTCCAACAGGGGGAGGAACACTGAAGCTTTCTTT	CSVSNRGRNTEAFF
TRBV29-1	.	.	TRBJ2-3	TGCAGCGTTGAGGGACGGGTCACCACAGATACGCAGTATTTT	CSVEGRVTTDTQYF
TRBV18	.	few	TRBJ2-7	TGTGCCAGCTCACCACCGTTCTCCCGACCCCACGAGCAGTACTTC	CASSPPFSRPHEQYF
TRBV20-1	.	.	TRBJ2-5	TGCAGTGCTAGTGGGTACCAAGAGACCCAGTACTTC	CSASGYQETQYF
TRBV7-9	TRBD1	.	TRBJ1-6	TGTGCCAGCAGCGTCGGGGACAGCCATAATTCACCCCTCCACTTT	CASSVGDSHNSPLHF
TRBV20-1	.	.	TRBJ2-3	TGCAGTGCTAGAGATGCGGCCCCGGGGGATACGCAGTATTTT	CSARDAAPGDTQYF
TRBV12-3/TRBV12-4	.	few	TRBJ2-3	TGTGCCAGCAGTTACGGGGACGGCGCGTGGGATACGCAGTATTTT	CASSYGDGAWDTQYF
TRBV7-2	TRBD2	many	TRBJ2-7	TGTGCCAGCAGCACGGGTAGCGGGACATACGAGCAGTACTTC	CASSTGSGTYEQYF
TRBV12-3/TRBV12-4	.	once	TRBJ1-2	TGTGCCAGTCTCCTGAGGCAGGGGAGTGGCTACACCTTC	CASLLRQGSGYTF
TRBV29-1	TRBD1	.	TRBJ2-5	TGCAGCGTGGGAGCACAGGGGGGAGAGACCCAGTACTTC	CSVGAQGGETQYF
TRBV19	TRBD1	.	TRBJ1-1	TGTGCCACCAGGGACAGGGGGTTCACTGAAGCTTTCTTT	CATRDRGFTEAFF
TRBV6-6	.	few	TRBJ1-4	TGTGCCAGCAGTTACTCGAACGAAAAACTGTTTTTT	CASSYSNEKLFF
TRBV29-1	.	many	TRBJ2-7	TGCAGCGTTGCAGCTTCCTACGAGCAGTACTTC	CSVAASYEQYF
TRBV20-1	TRBD1	few	TRBJ2-4	TGCAGTGCTGGCCTCCCCGGGACAGGGAACATTCAGTACTTC	CSAGLPGTGNIQYF
TRBV7-2	.	.	TRBJ1-2	TGTGCCAGCAGCCCCGGTCTGGGCGCGGGCTGTGGCTACACCTTC	CASSPGLGAGCGYTF
TRBV4-3	TRBD2	.	TRBJ2-1	TGCGCCAGCAGCCAAGAGTGGGGAGTGGGTAGCGGGAGCCATAATGAGCAGTTCTTC	CASSQEWGVGSGSHNEQFF
TRBV28	.	.	TRBJ2-4	TGTGCCAGCACCCTACCCTCTAGGGGTGGAAACATTCAGTACTTC	CASTLPSRGGNIQYF
TRBV12-3/TRBV12-4	TRBD1	.	TRBJ2-1	TGTGCCAGCAGTCACCGGACAGGATCTCGGAATGAGCAGTTCTTC	CASSHRTGSRNEQFF
TRBV6-5	.	.	TRBJ1-3	TGTGCCAGCAGCTCACAAGGATCGGGAAACACCATATATTTT	CASSSQGSGNTIYF
TRBV6-2/TRBV6-3	TRBD2	many	TRBJ2-1	TGTGCCAGCAGCCCTGGCCGCGGGGGGGCGGCTGAGCAGTTCTTC	CASSPGRGGAAEQFF
TRBV29-1	.	.	TRBJ1-5	TGCAGCGGCGCATCGGGGAGAGGTCAGCCCCAGCATTTT	CSGASGRGQPQHF
TRBV5-6	TRBD2	.	TRBJ2-1	TGTGCCAGCCGCCCGGCTAGCGGGAAGTCCTACAATGAGCAGTTCTTC	CASRPASGKSYNEQFF
TRBV20-1	.	few	TRBJ2-3	TGCAGTGCTAGAGATCGGGTCAGGGCTAGCACAGATACGCAGTATTTT	CSARDRVRASTDTQYF
TRBV18	.	few	TRBJ2-7	TGTGCCAGCTCAACAGGGTCAATGGGCGAGCAGTACTTC	CASSTGSMGEQYF
TRBV9	TRBD1	.	TRBJ1-2	TGTGCCAGCAGCTCTCAGGGGGCACGGGCTATTAACTATGGCTACACCTTC	CASSSQGARAINYGYTF
TRBV28	.	.	TRBJ2-5	TGTGCCAGCAGTCCCCACATGGATAGAGAGACCCAGTACTTC	CASSPHMDRETQYF
TRBV6-5	TRBD2	few	TRBJ2-7	TGTGCCAGCAGTTCGACAGCGGGAGTGCGGTACGAGCAGTACTTC	CASSSTAGVRYEQYF
TRBV7-2	TRBD2	.	TRBJ2-1	TGTGCCACCAGGCCCGGGGGACTACAGTACAATGAGCAGTTCTTC	CATRPGGLQYNEQFF
TRBV3-1	TRBD2	.	TRBJ2-3	TGTGCCAGCAGCCCGTCTAGCGGGGGGTTCACAGATACGCAGTATTTT	CASSPSSGGFTDTQYF
TRBV7-6	.	.	TRBJ1-5	TGTGCCAGCAGCTCGGACGGAGGGGATCAGCCCCAGCATTTT	CASSSDGGDQPQHF
TRBV29-1	TRBD1	.	TRBJ1-5	TGCAGCGCTGGACAGGGTATTAGTCAGCCCCAGCATTTT	CSAGQGISQPQHF
TRBV27	.	.	TRBJ2-3	TGTGCCAGCAGTCGTTTGCTGGATACGCAGTATTTT	CASSRLLDTQYF
TRBV6-4	TRBD1	.	TRBJ1-5	TGTGCCAGCAACCCCGGACAGGTTCCCAATCAGCCCCAGCATTTT	CASNPGQVPNQPQHF
TRBV20-1	.	.	TRBJ2-1	TGCAGTGCTAGAGTGGATAGCGCAAGCTCCTACAATGAGCAGTTCTTC	CSARVDSASSYNEQFF
TRBV7-2	.	.	TRBJ2-7	TGTGCCAGCAGCATTGACGGCATGGGGACACCAAACTACGAGCAGTACTTC	CASSIDGMGTPNYEQYF
TRBV7-2	.	few	TRBJ2-7	TGTGCCAGCAGCTTACGAGGTAGCGGAGGGCCCGAGCAGTACTTC	CASSLRGSGGPEQYF
TRBV5-1	TRBD1	.	TRBJ2-3	TGCGCCAGCAGCCCGGGACAGAATCTAGATACGCAGTATTTT	CASSPGQNLDTQYF
TRBV29-1	.	few	TRBJ1-2	TGCAGCGTCGACCAGGGAGCGGGAGGCTACACCTTC	CSVDQGAGGYTF
TRBV6-8	TRBD2	.	TRBJ2-5	TGTGCCAGCACCCCGGCGGCTAGCGGGAGTGAGAGGATGGAGACCCAGTACTTC	CASTPAASGSERMETQYF
TRBV10-3	.	few	TRBJ1-2	TGTGCCATCAAAGATACAGGACGAGAGGGTGGCTACACCTTC	CAIKDTGREGGYTF
TRBV7-2	.	.	TRBJ2-2	TGTGCCAGCAGAAGTAGGGGGTCCGGGGAGCTGTTTTTT	CASRSRGSGELFF
TRBV27	.	.	TRBJ2-1	TGTGCCAGCAGTCAGACCCTTGGCAGGAGGGAGACCCAGTTCTTC	CASSQTLGRRETQFF
TRBV27	.	once	TRBJ2-3	TGTGCCAGCAGGTTATGGAACGCGGATACGCAGTATTTT	CASRLWNADTQYF
TRBV4-3	.	few	TRBJ2-3	TGCGCCAGCAGCCAAGGGTCTAGCCCCATCACAGATACGCAGTATTTT	CASSQGSSPITDTQYF
TRBV11-1	TRBD1	few	TRBJ2-5	TGTGCCAGCAGCCCATATGGACAGGGGGCTCGGGAGACCCAGTACTTC	CASSPYGQGARETQYF
TRBV7-9	.	few	TRBJ1-6	TGTGCCAGCAGTAGCGGGGCAGTGGGTTCACCCCTCCACTTT	CASSSGAVGSPLHF